Detailed here is one TCR beta chain. This record comes from a study of CD8 T cells in ankylosing spondylitis. Scientists made TCR beta libraries using quantitative 5'-RACE with molecular barcodes. TCRdb re-called the 5' RACE reads with MiXCR, one entry per CDR3 protein. The sample contains roughly 150,000 distinct CDR3 sequences, about 32% of which appear only once. Germline loops: CDR1 SGHAT, CDR2 FQNNGV. Germline trimming cut 6 bases from V and 4 bases from J; bases unmatched to any gene: 11. The CDR3 has 15 residues. This chain connects TRBV11-2 to TRBJ1-2; 7 bases map to TRBD1. Sequenced input: synovial fluid, either unsorted or a sorted T cell fraction (not recorded which). This receptor was obtained from a male donor with ankylosing spondylitis. CDR3 nucleotide sequence: TGTGCCAGCAGTATGAAAGGGGGCGGATCCTATGGCTACACCTTC. This sequence encodes CASSMKGGGSYGYTF.